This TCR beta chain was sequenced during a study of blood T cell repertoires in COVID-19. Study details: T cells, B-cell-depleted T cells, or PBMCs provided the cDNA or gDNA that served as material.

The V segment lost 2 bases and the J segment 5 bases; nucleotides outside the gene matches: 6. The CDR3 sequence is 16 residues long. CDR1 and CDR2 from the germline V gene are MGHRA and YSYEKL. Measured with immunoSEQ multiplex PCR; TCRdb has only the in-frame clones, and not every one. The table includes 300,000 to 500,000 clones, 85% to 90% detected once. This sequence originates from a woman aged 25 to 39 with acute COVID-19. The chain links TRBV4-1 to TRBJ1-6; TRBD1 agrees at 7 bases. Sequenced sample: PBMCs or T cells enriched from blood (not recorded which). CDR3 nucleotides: TGCGCCAGCAGCCAATACAGGGGCCCTGATAATTCACCCCTCCACTTT. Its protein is CASSQYRGPDNSPLHF.